This is a list of T cell receptor beta chains from one sample in a study of Ad26.COV2.S vaccination and SARS-CoV-2 variants. Generated by immunoSEQ multiplex PCR, the TCRdb table keeps only in-frame clones and is missing some. This sample has about 440,000 clones; 90% occur once, and the top ten carry roughly 4%. The sequences come from peripheral blood, collected in a trial of Ad26.COV2.S vaccine versus placebo. These receptors all stem from a person between 18 and 59 years old who received the Ad26.COV2.S COVID-19 vaccine or a placebo. CDR3s include the opening cysteine and the closing phenylalanine or tryptophan. Fields, in order: clone size, V gene, J gene, D gene, CDR3 length, CDR3 DNA, CDR3 protein. A D gene is named only where the DNA matches it firmly. Size tells how often a clone was seen (once, few, many) or the class of an expanded clone, and some rows leave it out.

>-|TRBV5-1|TRBJ2-7|TRBD2|14
TGCGCCAGCAGCTCAGGACTAGCGGGCTACGAGCAGTACTTC
CASSSGLAGYEQYF
>-|TRBV6-5|TRBJ1-1|-|13
TGTGCCAGCTCTAGGGGGGCGAACACTGAAGCTTTCTTT
CASSRGANTEAFF
>-|TRBV20-1|TRBJ1-3|-|13
TGCAGTGCTAGTCGGGGAAGTGGAAACACCATATATTTT
CSASRGSGNTIYF
>-|TRBV6-6|TRBJ2-2|TRBD1|15
TGTGCCAGCAATTACGGACAGGGGAAGACCGGGGAGCTGTTTTTT
CASNYGQGKTGELFF
>-|TRBV27|TRBJ2-3|-|15
TGTGCCAGCAGTTTATATCAGGGTCCAGGGGATACGCAGTATTTT
CASSLYQGPGDTQYF
>-|TRBV13|TRBJ2-3|-|13
TGTGCCAGCAGCCAAGGGACAACAGATACGCAGTATTTT
CASSQGTTDTQYF
>-|TRBV6-1|TRBJ2-5|-|14
TGTGCCAGCAGTGAACCGGCAGGGGTGGAGACCCAGTACTTC
CASSEPAGVETQYF
>-|TRBV5-1|TRBJ1-1|-|14
TGCGCCAGCAGCTTGCCAGGGTCGTACACTGAAGCTTTCTTT
CASSLPGSYTEAFF
>-|TRBV19|TRBJ1-4|-|13
TGTGCCAGTACTCCCCGGGGACATGAAAAACTGTTTTTT
CASTPRGHEKLFF
>-|TRBV5-1|TRBJ2-5|-|16
TGCGCCAGCGAAAGTACCTCCGCTCGCGTACAAGAGACCCAGTACTTC
CASESTSARVQETQYF
>-|TRBV4-2|TRBJ1-6|-|17
TGTGCCAGCAGCCAAGCCACAGGACGCGGGCTTAATTCACCCCTCCACTTT
CASSQATGRGLNSPLHF
>-|TRBV27|TRBJ2-7|-|13
TGTGCCAGCAGGGGATGGGGGTCGGGGGAGCAGTACTTC
CASRGWGSGEQYF
>-|TRBV28|TRBJ1-2|-|15
TGTGCCAGCAGTTTGGGGCAGAATCGGAACTATGGCTACACCTTC
CASSLGQNRNYGYTF
>-|TRBV27|TRBJ1-6|-|16
TGTGCCAGCAGTTTATCGGGGGACGGGAATAATTCACCCCTCCACTTT
CASSLSGDGNNSPLHF
>-|TRBV10-3|TRBJ2-6|-|14
TGTGCCATCAGAACAGGGATTGGGGCCAACGTCCTGACTTTC
CAIRTGIGANVLTF
>-|TRBV28|TRBJ1-4|-|11
TGTGCCAGCAGTTTGCATGAAAAACTGTTTTTT
CASSLHEKLFF
>-|TRBV27|TRBJ2-2|TRBD2|16
TGTGCCAGCAGTTCCGTTAGCGGGAGTACGGGCGGGGAGCTGTTTTTT
CASSSVSGSTGGELFF
>-|TRBV7-9|TRBJ2-3|-|17
TGTGCCAGCAGCTTAGGTTTCCCACGGCGTAGCACAGATACGCAGTATTTT
CASSLGFPRRSTDTQYF
>few|TRBV10-3|TRBJ2-7|-|14
TGTGCCATCAGTGAAAGGCTAGTTGCCTACGAGCAGTACTTC
CAISERLVAYEQYF
>-|TRBV7-2|TRBJ2-5|-|16
TGTGCCAGCAGCTTACCCAGGATGGACGGCCAAGAGACCCAGTACTTC
CASSLPRMDGQETQYF
>-|TRBV5-4|TRBJ2-7|TRBD2|18
TGTGCCAGCAGCCCATCGCTAGCGGGAGAGGTGGTGTCCTACGAGCAGTACTTC
CASSPSLAGEVVSYEQYF
>-|TRBV18|TRBJ2-6|-|15
TGTGCCAGCTCACCCCCTACCTCTGGGGCCAACGTCCTGACTTTC
CASSPPTSGANVLTF
>once|TRBV2|TRBJ2-3|TRBD2|17
TGTGCCAGCAGTCGCCCCTTCCTCGCGGGAGTGGTAGATACGCAGTATTTT
CASSRPFLAGVVDTQYF
>-|TRBV30|TRBJ2-7|TRBD1|14
TGTGCCTGGAGTGCCGGGACAGGGGCCTACGAGCAGTACTTC
CAWSAGTGAYEQYF
>-|TRBV27|TRBJ1-4|-|11
TGTGCCAGCGCCAATAATGAAAAACTGTTTTTT
CASANNEKLFF
>-|TRBV11-2|TRBJ2-7|TRBD2|16
TGTGCCAGCAGCTTATTGGTGGCGGGAGCGGGCTACGAGCAGTACTTC
CASSLLVAGAGYEQYF
>-|TRBV7-3|TRBJ2-1|TRBD2|16
TGTGCCAGCAGCTTTTCTGGACTAGCGGGAGGACATGAGCAGTTCTTC
CASSFSGLAGGHEQFF
>-|TRBV9|TRBJ2-1|TRBD1|14
TGTGCCAGCAGCACCACGACAGGGGTCAATGAGCAGTTCTTC
CASSTTTGVNEQFF
>-|TRBV19|TRBJ2-1|TRBD1|16
TGTGCCAGTAGTATCCGGACAGGGGGCTCCTACAATGAGCAGTTCTTC
CASSIRTGGSYNEQFF
>-|TRBV28|TRBJ2-7|TRBD1|16
TGTGCCAGCAGTTTACCGGGATACAGGGGGACCTACGAGCAGTACTTC
CASSLPGYRGTYEQYF
>-|TRBV5-5|TRBJ2-5|-|15
TGTGCCAGCAGCTTGGACGGCTCCAAGAGGGAGACCCAGTACTTC
CASSLDGSKRETQYF
>few|TRBV14|TRBJ2-7|TRBD1|17
TGTGCCAGCAGCCAAGGAGCTGGACAGGGGGCTTCCTACGAGCAGTACTTC
CASSQGAGQGASYEQYF
>few|TRBV7-9|TRBJ2-1|-|14
TGTGCCAGCAGCTTAGGGGTTGCGGGCCATGAGCAGTTCTTC
CASSLGVAGHEQFF
>-|TRBV9|TRBJ2-7|-|14
TGTGCCAGCAGCGCGGCGTGGAGCTCCAACGAGCAGTACTTC
CASSAAWSSNEQYF
>-|TRBV19|TRBJ1-3|-|14
TGTGCCAGTAGTAAGGACAGCTCTGGAAACACCATATATTTT
CASSKDSSGNTIYF
>-|TRBV6-2/TRBV6-3|TRBJ1-5|-|14
TGTGCCAGCAGTCCCGGACACGCCCTAGGGCCCCAGCATTTT
CASSPGHALGPQHF
>-|TRBV10-3|TRBJ2-7|-|17
TGTGCCATCAGTGAGGGGTCTGATCAGCCCAGCTCCTACGAGCAGTACTTC
CAISEGSDQPSSYEQYF
>-|TRBV18|TRBJ2-6|-|22
TGTGCCAGCTCACCAGTTTACCCCCAGGAGAGGGATTGGCTTTCTGGGGCCAACGTCCTGACTTTC
CASSPVYPQERDWLSGANVLTF
>-|TRBV7-3|TRBJ2-1|-|19
TGTGCCAGCAGCCAGACTCGCCCAAGCGGGCCATTGACCTACAATGAGCAGTTCTTC
CASSQTRPSGPLTYNEQFF
>-|TRBV14|TRBJ2-3|-|12
TGTGCCAGCGCCCCCGGACAGTCTACGCAGTATTTT
CASAPGQSTQYF